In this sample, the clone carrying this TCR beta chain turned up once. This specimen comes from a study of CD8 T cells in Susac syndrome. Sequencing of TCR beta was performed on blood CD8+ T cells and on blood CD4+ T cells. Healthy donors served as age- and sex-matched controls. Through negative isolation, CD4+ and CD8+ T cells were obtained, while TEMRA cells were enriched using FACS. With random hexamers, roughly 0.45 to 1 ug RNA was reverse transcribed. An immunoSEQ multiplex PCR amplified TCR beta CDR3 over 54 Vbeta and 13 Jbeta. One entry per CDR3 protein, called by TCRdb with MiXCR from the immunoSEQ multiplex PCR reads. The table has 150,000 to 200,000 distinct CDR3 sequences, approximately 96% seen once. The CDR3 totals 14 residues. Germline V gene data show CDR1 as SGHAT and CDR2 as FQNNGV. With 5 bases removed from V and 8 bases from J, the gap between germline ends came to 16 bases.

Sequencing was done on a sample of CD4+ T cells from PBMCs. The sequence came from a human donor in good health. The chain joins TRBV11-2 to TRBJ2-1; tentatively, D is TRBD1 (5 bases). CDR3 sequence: CASSPAGYFDEQFF. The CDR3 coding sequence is TGTGCCAGCAGCCCCGCAGGGTATTTCGATGAGCAGTTCTTC.